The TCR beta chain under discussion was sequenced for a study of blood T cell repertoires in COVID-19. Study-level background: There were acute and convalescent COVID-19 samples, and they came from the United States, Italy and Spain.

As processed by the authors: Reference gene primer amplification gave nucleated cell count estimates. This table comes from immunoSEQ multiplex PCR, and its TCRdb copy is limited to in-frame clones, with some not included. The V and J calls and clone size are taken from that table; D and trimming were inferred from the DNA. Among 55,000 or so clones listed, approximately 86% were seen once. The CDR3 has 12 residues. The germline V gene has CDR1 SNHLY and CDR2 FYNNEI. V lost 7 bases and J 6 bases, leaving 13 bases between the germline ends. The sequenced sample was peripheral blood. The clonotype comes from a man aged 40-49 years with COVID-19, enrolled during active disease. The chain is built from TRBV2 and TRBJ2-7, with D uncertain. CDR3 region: CASTYRPGEQYF. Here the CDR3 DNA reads TGTGCCAGCACCTACCGACCGGGCGAGCAGTACTTC.